A selection of T cell receptor beta chains follows, all from one sample in a study of regulatory T cells in long-lasting Graves disease. TCRdb reprocessed the multiplex PCR reads with MiXCR, giving one entry per CDR3 protein. The top ten hold about two fifths of the sample, which has 250,000 to 400,000 distinct CDR3 sequences, 15% to 20% seen once. The sequenced sample was peripheral blood mononuclear cells (PBMCs), obtained at new diagnosis, from a patient treated with antithyroid drugs. The receptors derive from a female donor with Graves disease. Each CDR3 is given without its conserved first and last residue. Fields, in order: J gene, D gene, V gene, CDR3 protein. A D gene is named only where the DNA matches it firmly.

>TRBJ1-3|NA|TRBV2
ASLEGAGNTIY
>TRBJ2-5|TRBD2|TRBV15
ATSSSGRGETQY
>TRBJ2-7|NA|TRBV9
ASSVGAPGNEQY
>TRBJ2-7|NA|TRBV27
ASSRAGLGSSYEQY
>TRBJ2-7|NA|TRBV28
ASSPRGSSYEQH
>TRBJ2-1|TRBD2|TRBV12-3/TRBV12-4
ASSMGLAGGNEQF
>TRBJ1-2|TRBD1|TRBV28
ASSLRTGAFGYT
>TRBJ2-1|TRBD2|TRBV30
AWAGAWADEQF
>TRBJ2-4|TRBD2|TRBV11-3
ASSLTGSIAGAFMDIQY
>TRBJ2-5|NA|TRBV29-1
SVGDGMEAQY
>TRBJ2-1|TRBD2|TRBV6-2/TRBV6-3
ASSFIAGGPNEQF
>TRBJ2-3|TRBD1|TRBV3-1
ASSRSELTGLGTDTQY
>TRBJ2-3|TRBD2|TRBV6-5
ASSYSLAAVRTDTQY
>TRBJ2-1|TRBD2|TRBV10-3
AIRTGTSGYNEQF
>TRBJ2-7|TRBD1|TRBV28
ASSIGQGAYEQY
>TRBJ2-3|TRBD2|TRBV24-1
ATSDLAAPGLAGSTDTQY
>TRBJ1-1|NA|TRBV25-1
ASSDPTSGGLGGTEAF
>TRBJ1-2|NA|TRBV28
ASSSRPGYFDYGYT
>TRBJ2-3|NA|TRBV12-3/TRBV12-4
ASSLSLAAGNSADTQY
>TRBJ1-5|NA|TRBV7-2
ASSWAGGPNQPQH
>TRBJ2-1|TRBD2|TRBV7-2
ASSLGTSGFKQF
>TRBJ2-2|TRBD1|TRBV6-5
ASSYTIVVRGLGELF
>TRBJ2-7|NA|TRBV27
ASTRGRGTSLYEQY
>TRBJ2-5|TRBD1|TRBV12-3/TRBV12-4
ASRPSGQHRETQY
>TRBJ2-3|TRBD2|TRBV13
ASSPRLAGGYTQY
>TRBJ1-2|NA|TRBV18
ASSPGRSNYGYT
>TRBJ2-3|NA|TRBV7-8
ASSLVGGGPGATDTQY
>TRBJ2-7|TRBD2|TRBV5-1
ASSPGLAGRSSYEQY
>TRBJ1-1|TRBD1|TRBV30
AWRERGPTEAF
>TRBJ1-1|NA|TRBV19
ASSYADSDRENTEAF
>TRBJ2-7|NA|TRBV6-5
ASSSATSREQY
>TRBJ2-7|NA|TRBV25-1
ASSAGRRDEQY
>TRBJ2-7|TRBD2|TRBV19
ASSSGLAGGGFEQY
>TRBJ2-7|TRBD1|TRBV11-2
ASSLVTGTGLYEQY
>TRBJ1-3|NA|TRBV28
ASSPTGGSPRENTIY
>TRBJ2-5|TRBD1|TRBV2
ASSGTGAPQY
>TRBJ2-7|TRBD1|TRBV18
ASSPPSGQGNSYEQY
>TRBJ2-1|NA|TRBV6-2/TRBV6-3
ASGLRGDEQF
>TRBJ2-1|NA|TRBV11-1
ASSLGGLVAAYEQF
>TRBJ1-1|NA|TRBV19
ASSMGQMNTEAF
>TRBJ2-2|TRBD2|TRBV7-3
ASSMTSGRVAGELF
>TRBJ2-1|NA|TRBV30
ACVGNEQF
>TRBJ1-1|NA|TRBV24-1
ATSDFGTKAF
>TRBJ2-3|NA|TRBV15
ATSTAFIVNTDTQY
>TRBJ2-3|NA|TRBV3-1
ASSQDWRADTQY
>TRBJ2-7|TRBD2|TRBV6-1
ASSRTSGGRYEQY
>TRBJ1-1|NA|TRBV30
AWTQGWEMNYAF
>TRBJ2-1|TRBD2|TRBV2
ASSTSGSEREGFRYNEQF
>TRBJ2-2|TRBD1|TRBV30
AWSARDRGIGELF
>TRBJ1-5|NA|TRBV29-1
SVDQGVNQPQH